This T cell receptor (beta chain) comes out of a study of blood T cell repertoires in COVID-19. At the level of the study: Sites across the United States, Italy and Spain contributed samples from acute and convalescent COVID-19. Sample material is recorded as cDNA or gDNA derived from T cells, B-cell-depleted T cells, or PBMCs.

There are 16 residues in the CDR3. The ends lost 5 bases at V and 7 bases at J; junction bases unmatched: 12. Germline CDR1 and CDR2: KGHDR and SFDVKD. Original data processing: Estimates of nucleated cell counts were drawn from the amplification of reference gene primers. Libraries were prepared by immunoSEQ multiplex PCR; TCRdb keeps only in-frame clonotypes and omits some of them. Clone size and V and J calls were adopted from that table, with D and trimming inferred from the DNA. The table shows just over 650,000 clones, with 90% occurring only once. The sample taken for sequencing was peripheral blood. This TCR was recovered from a woman aged 18-35 years with acute or convalescent COVID-19. The chain has TRBV24-1 and TRBJ2-2; 7 bases align to TRBD2. In nucleotides, the CDR3 is TGTGCCACCAGTGCGTACGGGGGGAGAAAGAACGGGGAGCTGTTTTTT. Translating gives CATSAYGGRKNGELFF.